The source of this T cell receptor (beta chain) is a study of cytomegalovirus exposure and HLA in healthy donors. General study points: Most TCR sequences were uncommon, yet certain public TCRs appeared in many donors. Reportedly, cytomegalovirus status was diagnosed with high sensitivity and specificity.

CDR1 and CDR2 (germline): MGHRA, YSYEKL. The CDR3 is 13 residues long. The ends were cut back, 0 bases at V and 8 bases at J, with 7 bases in the middle. This clone was seen a few times. Its antigen is not identified. The repertoire was sequenced with immunoSEQ multiplex PCR; TCRdb's copy has only in-frame clones and lacks some. This sample has 150,000 to 200,000 clones, with more than 70% found just once. The sequenced sample was PBMCs. The gene calls are TRBV4-1 and TRBJ1-4, with a weak D call TRBD1 (5 bases). This clonotype was obtained from a young woman in good health and CMV-seronegative. This CDR3 is CASSQEGEEKLFF. In nucleotides, the CDR3 is TGCGCCAGCAGCCAAGAAGGGGAAGAAAAACTGTTTTTT.